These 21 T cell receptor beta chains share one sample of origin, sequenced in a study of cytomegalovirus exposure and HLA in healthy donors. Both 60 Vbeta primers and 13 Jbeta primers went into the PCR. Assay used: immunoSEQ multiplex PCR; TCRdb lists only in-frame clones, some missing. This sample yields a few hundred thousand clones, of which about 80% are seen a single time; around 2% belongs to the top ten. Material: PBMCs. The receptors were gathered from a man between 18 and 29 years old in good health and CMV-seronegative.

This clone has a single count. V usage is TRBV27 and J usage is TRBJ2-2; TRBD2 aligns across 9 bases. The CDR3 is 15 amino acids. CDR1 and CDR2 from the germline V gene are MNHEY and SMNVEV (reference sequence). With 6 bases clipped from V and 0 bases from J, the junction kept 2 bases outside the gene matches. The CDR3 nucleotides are TGTGCCAGCAGGCTAGCGGGGCCGAACACCGGGGAGCTGTTTTTT. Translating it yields CASRLAGPNTGELFF.

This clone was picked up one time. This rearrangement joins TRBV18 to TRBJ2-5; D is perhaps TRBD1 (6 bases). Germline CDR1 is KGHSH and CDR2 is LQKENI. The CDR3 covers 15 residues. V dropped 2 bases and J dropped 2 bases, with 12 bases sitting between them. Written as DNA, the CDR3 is TGTGCCAGCTCACCAGGGGGCAGGTCTCAAGAGACCCAGTACTTC. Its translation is CASSPGGRSQETQYF.

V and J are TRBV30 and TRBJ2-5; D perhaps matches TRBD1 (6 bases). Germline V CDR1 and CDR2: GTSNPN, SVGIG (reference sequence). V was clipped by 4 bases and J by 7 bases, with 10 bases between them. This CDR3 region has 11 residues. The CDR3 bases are TGTGCCTGGATCGCACAGGGGACCCAGTACTTC. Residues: CAWIAQGTQYF.

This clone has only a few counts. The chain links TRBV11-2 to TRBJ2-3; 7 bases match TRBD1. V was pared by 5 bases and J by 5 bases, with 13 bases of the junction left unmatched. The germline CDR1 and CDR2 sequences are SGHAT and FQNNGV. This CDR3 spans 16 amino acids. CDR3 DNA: TGTGCCAGCAGCCCCGCTGTGACAGGGTTAGGAGATACGCAGTATTTT. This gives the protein CASSPAVTGLGDTQYF.

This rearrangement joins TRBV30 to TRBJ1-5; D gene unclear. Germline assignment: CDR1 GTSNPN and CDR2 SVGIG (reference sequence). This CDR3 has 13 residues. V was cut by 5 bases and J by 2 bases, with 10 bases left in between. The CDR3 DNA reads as TGTGCCTGGGCGGGTCTGGGCAATCAGCCCCAGCATTTT. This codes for CAWAGLGNQPQHF.

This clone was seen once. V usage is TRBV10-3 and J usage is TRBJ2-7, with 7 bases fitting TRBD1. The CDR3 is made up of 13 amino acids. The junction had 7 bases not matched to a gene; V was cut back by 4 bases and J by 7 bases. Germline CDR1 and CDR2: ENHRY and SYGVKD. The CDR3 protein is CAISASQGWEQYF. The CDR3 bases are TGTGCCATCAGTGCGTCACAGGGGTGGGAGCAGTACTTC.

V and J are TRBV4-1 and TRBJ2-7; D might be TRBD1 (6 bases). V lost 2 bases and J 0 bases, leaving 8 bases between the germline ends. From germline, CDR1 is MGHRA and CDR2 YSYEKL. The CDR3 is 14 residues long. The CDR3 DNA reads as TGCGCCAGCAGCCAACAGACAGGCTCCTACGAGCAGTACTTC. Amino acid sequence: CASSQQTGSYEQYF.

DNA of the CDR3: TGTGCCAGCAGCTTAGAGATCGGGGGATACACTGAAGCTTTCTTT. Protein product: CASSLEIGGYTEAFF. The chain carries TRBV7-2 and TRBJ1-1; D possibly corresponds to TRBD1 (5 bases). This CDR3 is 15 amino acids long. The germline V gene encodes CDR1 SGHTA and CDR2 FQGNSA. Deletions cut 1 base from V and 3 bases from J, with 12 bases between.

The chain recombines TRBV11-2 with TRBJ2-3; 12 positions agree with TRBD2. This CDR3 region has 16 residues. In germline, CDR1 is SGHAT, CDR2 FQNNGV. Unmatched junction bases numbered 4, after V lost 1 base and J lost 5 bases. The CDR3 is CASSLGLAGAIDTQYF. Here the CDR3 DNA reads TGTGCCAGCAGCTTAGGACTAGCGGGGGCGATAGATACGCAGTATTTT.

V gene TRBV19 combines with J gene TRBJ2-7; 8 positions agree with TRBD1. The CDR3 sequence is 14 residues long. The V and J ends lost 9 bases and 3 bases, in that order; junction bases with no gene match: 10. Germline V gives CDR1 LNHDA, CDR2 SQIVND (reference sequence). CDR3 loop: CASKRGTGNYEQYF. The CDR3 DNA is TGTGCCAGCAAACGGGGGACAGGAAACTACGAGCAGTACTTC.

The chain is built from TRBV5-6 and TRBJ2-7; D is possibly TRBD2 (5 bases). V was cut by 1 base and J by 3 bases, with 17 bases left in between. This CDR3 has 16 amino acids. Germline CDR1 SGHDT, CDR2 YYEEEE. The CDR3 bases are TGTGCCAGCAGCTTGTTGTTCGGACTGCTGGGCTACGAGCAGTACTTC. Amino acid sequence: CASSLLFGLLGYEQYF.

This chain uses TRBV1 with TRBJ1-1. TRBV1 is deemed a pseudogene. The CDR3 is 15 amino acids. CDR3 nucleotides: TGCACCAGCAGCCAAGATCGAGGGCCCGAGAGGGAAGCTTTCTTT. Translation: CTSSQDRGPEREAFF.

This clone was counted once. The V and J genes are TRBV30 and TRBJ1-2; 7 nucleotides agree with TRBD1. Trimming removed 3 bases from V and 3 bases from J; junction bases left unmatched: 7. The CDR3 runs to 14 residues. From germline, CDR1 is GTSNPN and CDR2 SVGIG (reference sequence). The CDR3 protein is CAWRPGQQYYGYTF. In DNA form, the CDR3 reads TGTGCCTGGAGGCCGGGACAGCAATACTATGGCTACACCTTC.

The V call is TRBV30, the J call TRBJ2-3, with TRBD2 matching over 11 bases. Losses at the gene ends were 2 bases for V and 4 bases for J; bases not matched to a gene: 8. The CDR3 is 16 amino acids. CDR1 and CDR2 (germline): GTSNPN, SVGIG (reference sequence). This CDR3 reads CAWSLVAGGWADTQYF. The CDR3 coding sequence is TGTGCCTGGAGTCTAGTAGCGGGAGGGTGGGCAGATACGCAGTATTTT.

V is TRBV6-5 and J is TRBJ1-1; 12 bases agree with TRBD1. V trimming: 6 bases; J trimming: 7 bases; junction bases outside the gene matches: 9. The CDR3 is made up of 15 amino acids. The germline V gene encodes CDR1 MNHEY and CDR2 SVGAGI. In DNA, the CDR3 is TGTGCCAGCAGGCGAGGGGACAGGGGGCCGGATGAAGCTTTCTTT. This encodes CASRRGDRGPDEAFF.

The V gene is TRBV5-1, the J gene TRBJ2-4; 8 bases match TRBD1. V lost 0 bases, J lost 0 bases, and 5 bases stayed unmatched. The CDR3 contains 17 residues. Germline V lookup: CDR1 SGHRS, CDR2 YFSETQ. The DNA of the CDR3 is TGCGCCAGCAGCTTGGGGGCCAGGGGGCAAGCCAAAAACATTCAGTACTTC. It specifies CASSLGARGQAKNIQYF.

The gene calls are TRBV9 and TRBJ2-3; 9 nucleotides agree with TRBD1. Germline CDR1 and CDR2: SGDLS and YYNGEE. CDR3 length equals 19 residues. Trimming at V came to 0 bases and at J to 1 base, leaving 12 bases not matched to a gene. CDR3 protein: CASSVVGATGGAGTDTQYF. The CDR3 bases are TGTGCCAGCAGCGTAGTTGGAGCAACAGGGGGCGCCGGCACAGATACGCAGTATTTT.

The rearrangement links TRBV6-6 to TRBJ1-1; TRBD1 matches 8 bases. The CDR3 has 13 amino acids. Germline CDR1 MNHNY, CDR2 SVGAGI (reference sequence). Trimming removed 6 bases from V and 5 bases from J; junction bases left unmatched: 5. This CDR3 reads CASSGDRGTEAFF. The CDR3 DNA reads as TGTGCCAGCAGCGGAGACAGGGGTACTGAAGCTTTCTTT.

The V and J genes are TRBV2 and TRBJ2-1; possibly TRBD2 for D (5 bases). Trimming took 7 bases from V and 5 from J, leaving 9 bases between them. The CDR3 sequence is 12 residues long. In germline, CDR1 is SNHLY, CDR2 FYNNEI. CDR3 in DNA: TGTGCCAGCACGGACTCTGACAATGAGCAGTTCTTC. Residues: CASTDSDNEQFF.

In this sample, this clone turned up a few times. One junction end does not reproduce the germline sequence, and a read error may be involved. The CDR3 is CASSFGTGLYEQYF. The CDR3, as DNA: TGTGCTAGCAGCTTCGGGACAGGGCTCTACGAGCAGTACTTC. The V call is TRBV7-7, the J call TRBJ2-7; 9 nucleotides match TRBD1. The CDR3 is made up of 14 amino acids. Germline V gene sequence: CDR1 SSHAT, CDR2 FNYEAQ (reference sequence).

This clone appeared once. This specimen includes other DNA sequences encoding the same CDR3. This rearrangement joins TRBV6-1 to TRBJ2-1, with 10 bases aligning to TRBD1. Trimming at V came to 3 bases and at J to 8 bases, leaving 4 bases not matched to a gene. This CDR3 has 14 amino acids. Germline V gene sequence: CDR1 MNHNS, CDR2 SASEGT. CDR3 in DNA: TGTGCCAGCAGTGAGACAGGGGGCTGGGATGAGCAGTTCTTC. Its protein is CASSETGGWDEQFF.